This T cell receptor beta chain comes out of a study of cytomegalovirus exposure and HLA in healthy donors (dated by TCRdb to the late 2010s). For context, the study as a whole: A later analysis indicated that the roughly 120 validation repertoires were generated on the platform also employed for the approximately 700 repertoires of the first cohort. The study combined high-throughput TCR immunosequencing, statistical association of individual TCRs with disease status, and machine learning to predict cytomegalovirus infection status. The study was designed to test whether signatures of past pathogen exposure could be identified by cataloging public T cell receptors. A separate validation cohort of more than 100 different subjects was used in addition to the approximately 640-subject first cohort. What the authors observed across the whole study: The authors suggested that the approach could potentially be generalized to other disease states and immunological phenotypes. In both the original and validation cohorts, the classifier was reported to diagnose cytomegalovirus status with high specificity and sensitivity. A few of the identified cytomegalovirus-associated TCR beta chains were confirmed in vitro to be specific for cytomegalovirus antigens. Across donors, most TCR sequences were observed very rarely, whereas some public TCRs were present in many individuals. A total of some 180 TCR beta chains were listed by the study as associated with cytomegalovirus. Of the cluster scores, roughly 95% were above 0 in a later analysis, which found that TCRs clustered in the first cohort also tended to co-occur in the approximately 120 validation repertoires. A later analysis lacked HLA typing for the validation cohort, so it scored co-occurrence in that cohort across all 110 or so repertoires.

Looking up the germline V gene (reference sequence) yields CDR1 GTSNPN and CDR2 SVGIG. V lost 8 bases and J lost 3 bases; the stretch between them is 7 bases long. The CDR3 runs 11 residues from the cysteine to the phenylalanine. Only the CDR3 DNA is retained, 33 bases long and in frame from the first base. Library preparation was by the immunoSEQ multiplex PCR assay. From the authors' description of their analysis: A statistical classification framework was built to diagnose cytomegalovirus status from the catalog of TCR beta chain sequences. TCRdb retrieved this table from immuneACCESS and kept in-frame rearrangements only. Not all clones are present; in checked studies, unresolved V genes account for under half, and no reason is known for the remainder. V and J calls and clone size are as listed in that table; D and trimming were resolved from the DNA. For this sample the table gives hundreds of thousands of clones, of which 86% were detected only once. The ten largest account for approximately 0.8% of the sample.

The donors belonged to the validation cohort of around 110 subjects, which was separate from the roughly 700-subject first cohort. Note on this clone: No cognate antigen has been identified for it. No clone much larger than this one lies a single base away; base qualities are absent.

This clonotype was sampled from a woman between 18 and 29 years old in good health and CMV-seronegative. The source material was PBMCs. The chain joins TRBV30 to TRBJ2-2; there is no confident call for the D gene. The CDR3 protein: CAGTDTGELFF. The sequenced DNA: TGTGCCGGAACAGACACCGGGGAGCTGTTTTTT.